A selection of T cell receptor beta chains follows, all from one sample in a study of OX40 agonist ivuxolimab in advanced cancers. Measured with immunoSEQ multiplex PCR; TCRdb has only the in-frame clones, and not every one. The sample gives 40,000 to 45,000 clones, about 90% of which show up once; 0.38% is in the top ten. Specimen: CD4+ or CD8+ T cells sorted from blood, collected in a trial of the OX40 agonist ivuxolimab. All receptors derive from an adult with an advanced solid tumor such as melanoma, head and neck, liver or kidney cancer. The conserved cysteine and the conserved F or W are not part of the CDR3 here. D genes are given only for firm matches.

j_gene | d_gene | v_gene | CDR3aa
TRBJ2-5 | TRBD2 | TRBV28 | ASRRLAEETQY
TRBJ1-2 | TRBD1 | TRBV7-3 | ASSPGQGDGYT
TRBJ1-6 | TRBD1 | TRBV5-4 | ATSDRTYNSPLH
TRBJ2-5 | . | TRBV18 | ASSLPQETQY
TRBJ1-4 | . | TRBV9 | ASSVGGPNEKLF
TRBJ2-7 | . | TRBV2 | ASSPSTGLSYEQY
TRBJ2-5 | . | TRBV5-1 | ASSLSVSWETQY
TRBJ2-1 | TRBD2 | TRBV30 | AWTRGGRGNEQF
TRBJ2-7 | . | TRBV5-6 | ASSLSQDYEQY
TRBJ2-1 | TRBD2 | TRBV7-9 | ASSLRGGSYNEQF
TRBJ2-7 | . | TRBV9 | ASSETPGFSYEQY
TRBJ1-1 | TRBD1 | TRBV16 | ASSDRGETEAF
TRBJ2-1 | TRBD2 | TRBV10-3 | AISARGTSGGHNEQF
TRBJ2-2 | TRBD2 | TRBV10-3 | AISEVAGESGELF
TRBJ2-6 | TRBD1 | TRBV19 | ASSKGQGAGSGANVLT
TRBJ2-3 | TRBD2 | TRBV4-2 | ASSQATSGGRYTQY
TRBJ2-7 | . | TRBV19 | ASTPPGMAYEQY
TRBJ2-2 | . | TRBV7-9 | ASSIRSQNTGELF
TRBJ1-1 | TRBD1 | TRBV18 | ASSPGQGKEAF
TRBJ2-1 | TRBD2 | TRBV5-1 | ASSLGLAGTYNEQF
TRBJ2-3 | . | TRBV18 | ASSPVAGTSTDTQY
TRBJ2-6 | . | TRBV30 | AWRTFEGGAGANVLT
TRBJ2-5 | TRBD1 | TRBV2 | ASRDRGRETQY
TRBJ1-5 | TRBD1 | TRBV28 | ASSGQGLSNQPQH
TRBJ2-3 | TRBD2 | TRBV4-3 | ASSQDLSQRGAS
TRBJ2-5 | . | TRBV5-1 | ASSRTSFETQY
TRBJ1-4 | . | TRBV4-1 | ASSQGILNGGTTNEKLF
TRBJ2-1 | . | TRBV29-1 | SVELGSSYNEQF